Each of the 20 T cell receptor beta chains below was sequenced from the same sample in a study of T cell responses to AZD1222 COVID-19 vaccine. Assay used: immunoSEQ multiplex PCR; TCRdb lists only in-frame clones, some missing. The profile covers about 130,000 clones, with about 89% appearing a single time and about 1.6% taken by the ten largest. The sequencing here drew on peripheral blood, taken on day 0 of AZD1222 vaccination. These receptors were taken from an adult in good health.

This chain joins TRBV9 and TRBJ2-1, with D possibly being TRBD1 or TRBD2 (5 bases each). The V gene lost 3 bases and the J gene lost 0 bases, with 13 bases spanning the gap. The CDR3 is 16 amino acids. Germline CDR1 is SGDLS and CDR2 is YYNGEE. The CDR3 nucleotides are TGTGCCAGCAGCGCCGGGACGGTAAGCTCCTACAATGAGCAGTTCTTC. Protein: CASSAGTVSSYNEQFF.

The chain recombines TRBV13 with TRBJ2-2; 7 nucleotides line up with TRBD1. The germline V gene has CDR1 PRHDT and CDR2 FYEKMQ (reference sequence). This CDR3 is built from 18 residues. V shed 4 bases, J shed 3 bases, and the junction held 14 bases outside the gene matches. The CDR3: CASSSTQPTGAHTGELFF. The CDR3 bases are TGTGCCAGCAGCTCCACCCAACCCACAGGGGCCCACACCGGGGAGCTGTTTTTT.

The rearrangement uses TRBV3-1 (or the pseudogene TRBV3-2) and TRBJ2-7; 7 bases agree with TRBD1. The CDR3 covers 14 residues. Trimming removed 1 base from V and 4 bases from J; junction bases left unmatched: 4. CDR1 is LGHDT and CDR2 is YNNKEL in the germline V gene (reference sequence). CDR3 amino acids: CASSQVRGRYEQYF. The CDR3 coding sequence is TGTGCCAGCAGCCAAGTAAGGGGGCGGTACGAGCAGTACTTC.

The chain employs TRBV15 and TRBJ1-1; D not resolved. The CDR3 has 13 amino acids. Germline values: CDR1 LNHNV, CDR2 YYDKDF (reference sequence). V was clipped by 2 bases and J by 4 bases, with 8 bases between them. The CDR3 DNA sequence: TGTGCCACCAGCAGAAGAGGTCCCACTGAAGCTTTCTTT. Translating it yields CATSRRGPTEAFF.

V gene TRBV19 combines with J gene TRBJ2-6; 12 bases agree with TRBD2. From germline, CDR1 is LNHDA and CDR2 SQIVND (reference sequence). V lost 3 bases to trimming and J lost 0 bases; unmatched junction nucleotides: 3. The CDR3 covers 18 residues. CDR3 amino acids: CASSIGGLAGSGANVLTF. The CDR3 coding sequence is TGTGCCAGTAGTATCGGGGGACTAGCGGGCTCTGGGGCCAACGTCCTGACTTTC. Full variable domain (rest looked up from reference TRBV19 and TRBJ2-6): DGGITQSPKYLFRKEGQNVTLSCEQNLNHDAMYWYRQDPGQGLRLIYYSQIVNDFQKGDIAEGYSVSREKKESFPLTVTSAQKNPTAFYLCASSIGGLAGSGANVLTFGAGSRLTVL.

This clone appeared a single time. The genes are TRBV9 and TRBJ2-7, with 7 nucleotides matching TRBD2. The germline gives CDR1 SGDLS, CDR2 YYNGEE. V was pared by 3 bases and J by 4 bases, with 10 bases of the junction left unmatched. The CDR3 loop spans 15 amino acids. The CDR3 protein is CASSDRTSAGYEQYF. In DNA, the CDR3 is TGTGCCAGCAGCGACCGGACTAGTGCGGGTTACGAGCAGTACTTC.

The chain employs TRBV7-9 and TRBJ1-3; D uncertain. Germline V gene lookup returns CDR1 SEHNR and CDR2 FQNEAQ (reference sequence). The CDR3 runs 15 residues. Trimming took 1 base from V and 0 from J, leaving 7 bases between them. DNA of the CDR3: TGTGCCAGCAGCTTAGGCCCAACCTCTGGAAACACCATATATTTT. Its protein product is CASSLGPTSGNTIYF.

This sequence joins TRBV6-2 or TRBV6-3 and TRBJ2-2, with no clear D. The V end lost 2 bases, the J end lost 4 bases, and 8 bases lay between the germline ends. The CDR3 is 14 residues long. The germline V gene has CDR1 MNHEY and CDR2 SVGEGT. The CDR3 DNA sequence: TGTGCCAGCAGTTACAACTATATCACCGGGGAGCTGTTTTTT. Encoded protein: CASSYNYITGELFF.

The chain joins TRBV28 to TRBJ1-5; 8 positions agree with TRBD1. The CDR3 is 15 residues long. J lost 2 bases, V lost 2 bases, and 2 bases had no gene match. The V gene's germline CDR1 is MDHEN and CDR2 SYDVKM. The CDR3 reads CASSLGGQGNQPQHF. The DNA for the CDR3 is TGTGCCAGCAGTTTAGGGGGACAGGGCAATCAGCCCCAGCATTTT.

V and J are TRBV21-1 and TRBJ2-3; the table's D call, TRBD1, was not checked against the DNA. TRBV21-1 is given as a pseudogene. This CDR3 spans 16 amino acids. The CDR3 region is CASSKAGGQSTDTQYF. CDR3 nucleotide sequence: TGTGCCAGCAGCAAAGCTGGCGGACAGAGCACAGATACGCAGTATTTT.

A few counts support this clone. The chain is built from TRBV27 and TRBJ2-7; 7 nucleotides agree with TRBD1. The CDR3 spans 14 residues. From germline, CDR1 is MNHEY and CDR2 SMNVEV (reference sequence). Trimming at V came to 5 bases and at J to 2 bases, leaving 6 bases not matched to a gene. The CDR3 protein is CASSQNRGAYEQYF. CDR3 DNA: TGTGCCAGCAGTCAAAACAGGGGCGCCTACGAGCAGTACTTC.

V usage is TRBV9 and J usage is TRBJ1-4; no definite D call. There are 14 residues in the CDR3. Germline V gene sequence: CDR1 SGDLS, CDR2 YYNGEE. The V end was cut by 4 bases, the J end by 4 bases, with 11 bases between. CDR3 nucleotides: TGTGCCAGCAGCCTGGACGGAAATAATGAAAAACTGTTTTTT. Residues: CASSLDGNNEKLFF.

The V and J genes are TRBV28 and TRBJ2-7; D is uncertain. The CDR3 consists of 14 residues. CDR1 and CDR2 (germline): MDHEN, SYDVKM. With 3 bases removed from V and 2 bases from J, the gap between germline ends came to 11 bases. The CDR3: CASSLFRGTYEQYF. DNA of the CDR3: TGTGCCAGCAGTTTGTTTAGAGGAACCTACGAGCAGTACTTC.

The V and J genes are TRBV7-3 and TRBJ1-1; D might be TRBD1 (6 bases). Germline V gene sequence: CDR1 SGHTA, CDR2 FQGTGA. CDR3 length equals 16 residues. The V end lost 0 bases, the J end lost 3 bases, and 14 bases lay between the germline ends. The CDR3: CASSLTLVGGDTEAFF. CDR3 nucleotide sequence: TGTGCCAGCAGCTTAACGCTCGTGGGGGGCGACACTGAAGCTTTCTTT.

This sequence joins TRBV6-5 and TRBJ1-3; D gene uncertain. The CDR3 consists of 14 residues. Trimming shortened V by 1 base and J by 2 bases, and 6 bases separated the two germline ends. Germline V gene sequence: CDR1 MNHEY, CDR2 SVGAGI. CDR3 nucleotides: TGTGCCAGCAGTTACTTGGGAACTGGAAACACCATATATTTT. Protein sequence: CASSYLGTGNTIYF.

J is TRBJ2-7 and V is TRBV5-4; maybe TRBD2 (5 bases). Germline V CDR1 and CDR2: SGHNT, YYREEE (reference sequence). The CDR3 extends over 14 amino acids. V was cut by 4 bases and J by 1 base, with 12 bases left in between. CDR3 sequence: CASSADGISYEQYF. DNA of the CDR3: TGTGCCAGCAGCGCGGACGGGATATCCTACGAGCAGTACTTC.

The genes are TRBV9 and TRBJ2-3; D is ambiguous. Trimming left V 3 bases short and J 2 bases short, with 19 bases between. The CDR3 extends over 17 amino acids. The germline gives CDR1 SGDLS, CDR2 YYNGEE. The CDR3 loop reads CASSGRSSGSNTDTQYF. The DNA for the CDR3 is TGTGCCAGCAGCGGTAGGAGCTCAGGCTCTAACACAGATACGCAGTATTTT.

CDR3: CASSPDRVYNTIYF. CDR3 sequence (DNA): TGTGCCAGCAGCCCTGACAGGGTTTACAACACCATATATTTT. The J gene is TRBJ1-3, the V gene TRBV5-4; 7 bases are a match to TRBD1. The CDR3 runs 14 residues. The J segment lost 7 bases and the V segment lost 4 bases, leaving 8 bases of the junction unmatched. Germline V gene sequence: CDR1 SGHNT, CDR2 YYREEE (reference sequence).

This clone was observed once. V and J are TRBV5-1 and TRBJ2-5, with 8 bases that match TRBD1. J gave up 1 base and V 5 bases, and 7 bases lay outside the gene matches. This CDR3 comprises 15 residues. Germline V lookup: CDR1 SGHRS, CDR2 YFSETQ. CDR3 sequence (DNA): TGCGCCAGCAGACCGACAGGGGTCCCCCAAGAGACCCAGTACTTC. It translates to CASRPTGVPQETQYF.

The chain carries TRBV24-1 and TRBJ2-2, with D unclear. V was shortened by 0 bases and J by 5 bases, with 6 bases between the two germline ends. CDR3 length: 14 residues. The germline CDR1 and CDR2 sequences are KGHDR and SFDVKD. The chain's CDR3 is CATSDLRWTGELFF. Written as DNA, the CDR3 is TGTGCCACCAGTGATTTGAGGTGGACCGGGGAGCTGTTTTTT.